Each of the 8 T cell receptor beta chains below was sequenced from the same sample in a study of Graves' ophthalmopathy and Graves' hyperthyroidism. TCR beta CDR3 amplification used RNA transcripts. Second-round multiplex PCR came after a first-round RT-PCR that employed HTBI primers. TCRdb reprocessed the multiplex PCR reads with MiXCR, giving one entry per CDR3 protein. The table has about 380,000 distinct CDR3 sequences, 15% seen once. Sequenced input: peripheral blood. The receptor set was obtained from a woman aged 18-29 years with stable Graves' hyperthyroidism.

This clonotype was seen at least ten times. The chain links TRBV6-1 to TRBJ1-2; 7 bases agree with TRBD1. J was trimmed by 8 bases and V by 6 bases; bases with no gene match: 9. Germline lookup yields CDR1 MNHNS and CDR2 SASEGT. The CDR3 consists of 13 residues. In DNA, the CDR3 is TGTGCCAGCAGACGACAGGGTTCCGGAGGCTACACCTTC. Translating it yields CASRRQGSGGYTF.

In its sample, this clonotype was seen many times. The chain joins TRBV6-5 to TRBJ2-7; D remains unclear. This CDR3 has 14 residues. The germline V and J ends were trimmed by 0 bases and 1 base, with 7 bases remaining between them. Germline CDR1 is MNHEY and CDR2 is SVGAGI. DNA for the CDR3: TGTGCCAGCAGTTACTCTGACGTTTCCTACGAGCAGTACTTC. This encodes CASSYSDVSYEQYF.

This clonotype turned up a few times. At one of its ends the junction is not consistent with the germline gene, which may arise from a read error. This rearrangement joins TRBV5-1 to TRBJ1-1; D is unresolved. Per germline, CDR1 SGHRS and CDR2 YFSETQ. This CDR3 is built from 15 residues. The CDR3 is CASSSPRLGNTEACF. CDR3 in DNA: TGCGCCAGCAGCTCACCGAGGCTAGGGAACACTGAAGCTTGCTTT.

This clonotype has at least ten counts. The chain joins TRBV7-3 to TRBJ2-2; 8 bases are a match to TRBD1. Losses at the gene ends were 4 bases for V and 5 bases for J; bases not matched to a gene: 6. The CDR3 extends over 15 amino acids. CDR1 is SGHTA, CDR2 FQGTGA, per germline. The CDR3, as DNA: TGTGCCAGCAGCTCGCAGGGGGCTTCGACCGGGGAGCTGTTTTTT. It specifies CASSSQGASTGELFF.

This rearrangement joins TRBV19 to TRBJ1-1; D is unresolved. The ends were cut back, 9 bases at V and 3 bases at J, with 17 bases in the middle. Germline V gene lookup returns CDR1 LNHDA and CDR2 SQIVND (reference sequence). This CDR3 region has 14 residues. The CDR3, as DNA: TGTGCCAGCTCCCTCGCCCGATCCTACACTGAAGCTTTCTTT. Residues: CASSLARSYTEAFF.

This clonotype was recorded many times. The rearrangement links TRBV12-3 or TRBV12-4 to TRBJ2-5; 8 nucleotides match TRBD2. The CDR3 is 18 residues long. The junction had 18 bases not matched to a gene; V was cut back by 6 bases and J by 3 bases. The CDR3 nucleotides are TGTGCCAGCAGCCCAACCTCCTGGACTAGCCCGATCGAAGAGACCCAGTACTTC. Translated: CASSPTSWTSPIEETQYF.

This clonotype was seen a handful of times. V gene TRBV6-1 combines with J gene TRBJ1-1; unclear D gene. This CDR3 region has 12 residues. With 6 bases removed from V and 6 bases from J, the gap between germline ends came to 11 bases. Germline V gene data show CDR1 as MNHNS and CDR2 as SASEGT. CDR3 sequence reads: CASRHGGPEAFF. For the CDR3, the DNA is TGTGCCAGCAGGCACGGAGGTCCTGAAGCTTTCTTT.

The J gene is TRBJ2-5, the V gene TRBV7-2; 12 positions agree with TRBD2. The CDR3 spans 15 residues. Germline CDR1 SGHTA, CDR2 FQGNSA. V shed 5 bases and J 3 bases; nucleotides not matched to a gene: 4. The CDR3 coding sequence is TGTGCCAGCAGCCGATCTAGCGGGGGGGAAGAGACCCAGTACTTC. This codes for CASSRSSGGEETQYF. Supplemented by reference TRBV7-2 and TRBJ2-5, the full variable domain reads GAGVSQSPSNKVTEKGKDVELRCDPISGHTALYWYRQSLGQGLEFLIYFQGNSAPDKSGLPSDRFSAERTGGSVSTLTIQRTQQEDSAVYLCASSRSSGGEETQYFGPGTRLLVL.